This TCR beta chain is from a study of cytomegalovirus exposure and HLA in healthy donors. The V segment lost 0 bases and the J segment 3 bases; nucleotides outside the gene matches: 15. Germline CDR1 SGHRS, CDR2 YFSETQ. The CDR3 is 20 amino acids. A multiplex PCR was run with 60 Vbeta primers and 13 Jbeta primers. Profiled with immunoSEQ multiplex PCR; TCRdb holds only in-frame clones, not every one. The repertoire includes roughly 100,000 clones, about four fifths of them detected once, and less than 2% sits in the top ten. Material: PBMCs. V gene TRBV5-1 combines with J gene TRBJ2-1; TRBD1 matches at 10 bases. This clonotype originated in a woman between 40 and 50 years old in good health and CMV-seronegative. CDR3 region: CASSLAPMRQGAAIYNEQFF. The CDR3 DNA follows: TGCGCCAGCAGCTTGGCCCCGATGCGACAGGGGGCCGCTATCTACAATGAGCAGTTCTTC.